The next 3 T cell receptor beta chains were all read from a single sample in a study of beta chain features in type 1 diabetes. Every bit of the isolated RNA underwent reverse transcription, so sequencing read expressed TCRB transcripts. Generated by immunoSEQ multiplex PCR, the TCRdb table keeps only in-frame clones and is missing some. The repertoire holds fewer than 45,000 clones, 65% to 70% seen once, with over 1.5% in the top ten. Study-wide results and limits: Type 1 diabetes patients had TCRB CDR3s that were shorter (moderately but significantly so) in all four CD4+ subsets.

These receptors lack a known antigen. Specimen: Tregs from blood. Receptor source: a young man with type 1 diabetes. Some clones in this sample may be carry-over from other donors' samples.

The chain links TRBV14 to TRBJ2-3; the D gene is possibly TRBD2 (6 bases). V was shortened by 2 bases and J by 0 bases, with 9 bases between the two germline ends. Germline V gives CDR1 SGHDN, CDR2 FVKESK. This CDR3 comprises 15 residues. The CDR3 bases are TGTGCCAGCAGCCAACAACTAGCTAGCACAGATACGCAGTATTTT. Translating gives CASSQQLASTDTQYF.

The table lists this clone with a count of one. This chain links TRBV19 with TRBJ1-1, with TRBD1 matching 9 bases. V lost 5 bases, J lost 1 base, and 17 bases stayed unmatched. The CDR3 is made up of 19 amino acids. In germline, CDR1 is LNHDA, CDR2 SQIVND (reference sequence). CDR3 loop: CASSFILTGGVKENTEAFF. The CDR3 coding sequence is TGTGCCAGTAGTTTCATCCTGACAGGGGGAGTGAAGGAGAACACTGAAGCTTTCTTT.

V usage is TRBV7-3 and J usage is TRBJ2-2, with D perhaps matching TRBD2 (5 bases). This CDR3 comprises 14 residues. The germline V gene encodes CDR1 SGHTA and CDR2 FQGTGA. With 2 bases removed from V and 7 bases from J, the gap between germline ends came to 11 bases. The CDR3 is CASSLLAMGGELFF. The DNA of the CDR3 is TGTGCCAGCAGCTTACTAGCAATGGGCGGGGAGCTGTTTTTT.